The rows below give T cell receptor beta chains drawn from one sample of a study of blood T cell repertoires in COVID-19. Some clones are missing from TCRdb's copy, which holds only in-frame ones; the method was immunoSEQ multiplex PCR. The sample gives about 55,000 clones, roughly 90% of which show up once; about 9.3% is in the top ten. The source material was peripheral blood. Source of these receptors: a man aged 55 to 70 with active COVID-19. The CDR3 runs from the conserved cysteine through the conserved F or W. The order of the fields is J gene, D gene, V gene, clone size, CDR3 length, CDR3 DNA, CDR3 protein. A D gene is named only where the DNA matches it firmly. Clone size is not always given. Where it is, it says once, few, many or a class for expanded clones.

TRBJ2-2 | TRBD1 | TRBV2 | NA | 16 | TGTGCCAGCAGCCAACAGGGGGCGAAAGTTGCCGGGGAGCTGTTTTTT | CASSQQGAKVAGELFF
TRBJ1-1 | NA | TRBV21-1 | NA | 14 | TGTGCCAGCAGCCTCGCGGGAGGGGACACTGAAGCTTTCTTT | CASSLAGGDTEAFF
TRBJ2-3 | TRBD2 | TRBV27 | once | 15 | TGTGCCAGCAGTCCTTGGACTAGCGGCACAGATACGCAGTATTTT | CASSPWTSGTDTQYF
TRBJ1-4 | NA | TRBV7-3 | NA | 18 | TGTGCCAGCAGCTTATCCTATCTAAACAGGGCCTCTAATGAAAAACTGTTTTTT | CASSLSYLNRASNEKLFF
TRBJ2-7 | TRBD2 | TRBV9 | NA | 14 | TGTGCCAGCAGCGTTTCTAGCGGGACGTACGAGCAGTACTTC | CASSVSSGTYEQYF
TRBJ2-1 | TRBD2 | TRBV19 | NA | 15 | TGTGCCAGTAGTCTCAGCGGGAGGGCTAATAATGAGCAGTTCTTC | CASSLSGRANNEQFF
TRBJ2-1 | TRBD2 | TRBV4-2 | NA | 18 | TGTGCCAGCAGCCAAGATTGGCCGACTAGCGGGAGTGTCAATGAGCAGTTCTTC | CASSQDWPTSGSVNEQFF
TRBJ2-7 | TRBD2 | TRBV12-3/TRBV12-4 | once | 13 | TGTGCCAGCAGGGGACTAGCGGGGGGGGAGCAGTACTTC | CASRGLAGGEQYF
TRBJ2-5 | NA | TRBV21-1 | NA | 15 | TGTGCCAGCAGCAAATCAGGTACAGGGCGAGAGACCCAGTACTTC | CASSKSGTGRETQYF
TRBJ2-1 | TRBD1 | TRBV15 | NA | 15 | TGTGCCACCAGCGCCCGGGACAGGGGGGCTTATGAGCAGTTCTTC | CATSARDRGAYEQFF
TRBJ1-1 | NA | TRBV5-1 | NA | 14 | TGCGCCAGCAGCCCCGGACTGACGAACACTGAAGCTTTCTTT | CASSPGLTNTEAFF
TRBJ2-7 | NA | TRBV11-3 | NA | 13 | TGTGCCAGCAGCTTAGGCGCGGGATACGAGCAGTACTTC | CASSLGAGYEQYF
TRBJ2-5 | NA | TRBV7-9 | NA | 15 | TGTGCCAGCAGCACCCCCCATATGACGGGAGAGACCCAGTACTTC | CASSTPHMTGETQYF
TRBJ2-7 | TRBD2 | TRBV9 | NA | 17 | TGTGCCAGCAGCGTAGGATTAGCGGGAGGCAGCTCCTACGAGCAGTACTTC | CASSVGLAGGSSYEQYF
TRBJ2-2 | NA | TRBV11-2 | few | 13 | TGTGCCAGCAGCCCAGGATCGTACGGGGAGCTGTTTTTT | CASSPGSYGELFF
TRBJ1-1 | NA | TRBV9 | NA | 15 | TGTGCCAGCAGCGCAGACCGGACAAGGAACACTGAAGCTTTCTTT | CASSADRTRNTEAFF
TRBJ2-1 | TRBD1 | TRBV11-3 | NA | 15 | TGTGCCAGCAGCATCGACAGGGGTTCTTACAATGAGCAGTTCTTC | CASSIDRGSYNEQFF
TRBJ2-1 | TRBD1 | TRBV6-1 | NA | 16 | TGTGCCAGCAGTGAGCGGAGGGACAGGGTCTACAATGAGCAGTTCTTC | CASSERRDRVYNEQFF
TRBJ2-1 | TRBD2 | TRBV5-8 | NA | 16 | TGTGCCAGCAGCTTGGTTAGGACTAGCGACTACAATGAGCAGTTCTTC | CASSLVRTSDYNEQFF
TRBJ2-3 | NA | TRBV30 | NA | 11 | TGTGCCTCCTATCGCGGGGATACGCAGTATTTT | CASYRGDTQYF
TRBJ2-5 | NA | TRBV11-3 | NA | 14 | TGTGCCAGCAGCCCCCGGGACTCCCAAGAGACCCAGTACTTC | CASSPRDSQETQYF
TRBJ2-5 | TRBD2 | TRBV6-6 | NA | 13 | TGTGCCAGCAGGGGGAGGGCCGGAGAGACCCAGTACTTC | CASRGRAGETQYF
TRBJ1-1 | NA | TRBV19 | once | 13 | TGTGCCAGTAGAAAGGACGGGGAAACTGAAGCTTTCTTT | CASRKDGETEAFF
TRBJ2-1 | TRBD2 | TRBV19 | once | 15 | TGTGCCAGTAGTATCCGCGGGAGGGAAGACAATGAGCAGTTCTTC | CASSIRGREDNEQFF
TRBJ2-5 | TRBD2 | TRBV15 | NA | 15 | TGTGCCACCAGCAGAGATATCTCGGGGGGTAAGACCCAGTACTTC | CATSRDISGGKTQYF
TRBJ2-1 | TRBD1 | TRBV2 | once | 16 | TGTGCCAGCAGTGAAGAGGGGGACAGGGCCTACAATGAGCAGTTCTTC | CASSEEGDRAYNEQFF
TRBJ2-3 | TRBD1 | TRBV6-4 | NA | 15 | TGTGCCAGCAGTGCGGGACAGGGGGATCCAGATACGCAGTATTTT | CASSAGQGDPDTQYF
TRBJ2-2 | NA | TRBV29-1 | NA | 13 | TGCAGCGTCGCTTTTAGGGGTGACGGGGAGCTGTTTTTT | CSVAFRGDGELFF
TRBJ1-5 | NA | TRBV11-2 | NA | 13 | TGTGCCAGCAGCCTCAATCGGGGTCAGCCCCAGCATTTT | CASSLNRGQPQHF
TRBJ2-3 | TRBD1 | TRBV11-1 | NA | 14 | TGTGCCAGCAGCCGGGACAGGCTCACAGATACGCAGTATTTT | CASSRDRLTDTQYF
TRBJ2-5 | TRBD2 | TRBV6-1 | NA | 20 | TGTGCCAGCAGTGAATTTTGGGGTGAGACTAGCGACGTAGTGGGTGAGACCCAGTACTTC | CASSEFWGETSDVVGETQYF
TRBJ2-1 | TRBD2 | TRBV29-1 | NA | 17 | TGCAGCGTTCCCTCAGAACTAGCGGTAAAAACCTACAATGAGCAGTTCTTC | CSVPSELAVKTYNEQFF
TRBJ2-3 | TRBD2 | TRBV19 | NA | 16 | TGTGCCAGTAGTATAGTAGCTAGCGGGGTCACAGATACGCAGTATTTT | CASSIVASGVTDTQYF
TRBJ1-3 | NA | TRBV27 | NA | 14 | TGTGCCAGCAGTCCGAGACAGCCCGGAAACACCATATATTTT | CASSPRQPGNTIYF
TRBJ2-3 | TRBD1 | TRBV27 | NA | 15 | TGTGCCAGCAGTAATCAGGGGGTAGGACGAGATACGCAGTATTTT | CASSNQGVGRDTQYF
TRBJ2-7 | TRBD1 | TRBV19 | NA | 15 | TGTGCCAGTAGTATAAGGACAGGGGGCGTCTACGAGCAGTACTTC | CASSIRTGGVYEQYF
TRBJ1-5 | TRBD1 | TRBV28 | once | 13 | TGTGCCAGCGGGACAGCGAACTATCAGCCCCAGCATTTT | CASGTANYQPQHF
TRBJ2-1 | TRBD1 | TRBV24-1 | once | 16 | TGTGCCACCAGTGATCCCTCGGGACAGGGGGCTAATGAGCAGTTCTTC | CATSDPSGQGANEQFF
TRBJ2-3 | TRBD2 | TRBV3-1/TRBV3-2 | NA | 16 | TGTGCCAGCAGCCAAGGGACTAGCGGGAGCACAGATACGCAGTATTTT | CASSQGTSGSTDTQYF
TRBJ1-1 | TRBD1 | TRBV5-4 | NA | 17 | TGTGCCAGCCCTACCTGCGAACTAGGAGGCAGGGGGATTGAAGCTTTCTTT | CASPTCELGGRGIEAFF
TRBJ2-7 | TRBD1 | TRBV18 | few | 16 | TGTGCCAGCTCACCACTTAGGGACAGTCAGACCTACGAGCAGTACTTC | CASSPLRDSQTYEQYF